This is a list of T cell receptor beta chains from one sample in a study of T cell responses to AZD1222 COVID-19 vaccine. TCRdb's copy holds only in-frame clones and misses some; the assay was immunoSEQ multiplex PCR. The profile shows some 120,000 clones, roughly 90% of them singletons. The specimen was peripheral blood, collected on day 0 of AZD1222 vaccination. The source is an adult in good health. Each CDR3 is given without its conserved first and last residue. The order of the fields is V gene, CDR3 length, J gene, CDR3 protein.

V: TRBV5-6
length: 15
J: TRBJ1-2
CDR3: ASSLLGSEGIEDGYT

V: TRBV3-1/TRBV3-2
length: 13
J: TRBJ2-1
CDR3: ASSLLMETYNEQF

V: TRBV18
length: 10
J: TRBJ2-3
CDR3: ASSGSTDTQY

V: TRBV3-1/TRBV3-2
length: 15
J: TRBJ1-5
CDR3: ASSQEGCREGGQPQH

V: TRBV6-2/TRBV6-3
length: 9
J: TRBJ1-2
CDR3: ASSSQYGYT

V: TRBV4-1
length: 15
J: TRBJ2-1
CDR3: ASSQVGLAGGDNEQF

V: TRBV19
length: 14
J: TRBJ2-2
CDR3: ASIPRGGSGTGELF

V: TRBV6-5
length: 13
J: TRBJ2-7
CDR3: ASSTGTGASYEQY

V: TRBV7-9
length: 12
J: TRBJ1-1
CDR3: ASSLRDIDTEAF

V: TRBV5-6
length: 11
J: TRBJ1-2
CDR3: ASSLGGNYGYT

V: TRBV15
length: 13
J: TRBJ1-3
CDR3: ATSRGGVSGNTIY

V: TRBV4-1
length: 17
J: TRBJ1-2
CDR3: ASSSLTEKGMALNYGYT

V: TRBV21-1
length: 13
J: TRBJ1-3
CDR3: ASSNRQYSGNTIY

V: TRBV11-2
length: 13
J: TRBJ2-1
CDR3: ASSLVGLAGEVQF

V: TRBV6-6
length: 10
J: TRBJ1-4
CDR3: ASTGGTEKLF

V: TRBV27
length: 12
J: TRBJ2-7
CDR3: ASSSSIGPYEQY

V: TRBV7-2
length: 13
J: TRBJ2-7
CDR3: ASSSREGGHFEQY

V: TRBV7-2
length: 11
J: TRBJ2-1
CDR3: ASSLSDYNEQF

V: TRBV29-1
length: 9
J: TRBJ2-7
CDR3: SVGRDYEQY

V: TRBV6-2/TRBV6-3
length: 18
J: TRBJ2-1
CDR3: ASSHKTRLAGALYLYEQF

V: TRBV29-1
length: 10
J: TRBJ1-1
CDR3: SVEPMNTEAF

V: TRBV6-2/TRBV6-3
length: 14
J: TRBJ2-3
CDR3: ASSYGLAGLADTQY

V: TRBV27
length: 11
J: TRBJ1-5
CDR3: ASSFYSNQPQH

V: TRBV5-1
length: 14
J: TRBJ2-7
CDR3: ASSELAGGRSYEQY

V: TRBV4-3
length: 11
J: TRBJ2-1
CDR3: ASSHDLRGEQF